This entry concerns a single T cell receptor (beta chain). No antigen is known for it. This sample is drawn from a study of cytomegalovirus exposure and HLA in healthy donors. Across the whole study: For the 300 to 450 genotyped donors, roughly 81% fell within the Caucasian-associated ancestry cluster.

Whole-study findings and limits: Researchers catalogued around 150 TCR beta chains as cytomegalovirus-associated.

PCR amplification relied on 60 Vbeta primers (plus 13 Jbeta primers). Profiled with immunoSEQ multiplex PCR; TCRdb holds only in-frame clones, not every one. Here the sample spans about 160,000 clones, 77% being singletons. The sequence was obtained from a man aged 45 to 65 in good health and CMV-seropositive. The sample was PBMCs.

DNA for the CDR3: TGTGCCAGCTCACCACCCTTGCCCGGTAAAGAGACCCAGTACTTC. Its translation is CASSPPLPGKETQYF. The chain uses TRBV18 and TRBJ2-5; D gene unclear. Trimming left V 0 bases short and J 3 bases short, with 11 bases between. This CDR3 is 15 amino acids long. CDR1 and CDR2 (germline): KGHSH, LQKENI.